The sequence of this T cell receptor beta chain was determined in a study of CD8 T cells in ankylosing spondylitis. Study results and caveats: Relatively scarce in peripheral blood, disease-linked clones were CD8+. Apparently characteristic of ankylosing spondylitis blood was a TCR beta motif (roughly eight highly homologous variants).

A quantitative 5'-RACE method, one with molecular barcodes, was used to make TCR beta libraries. TCRdb processed the 5' RACE reads anew with MiXCR; each CDR3 protein has one entry. The repertoire holds approximately 350,000 distinct CDR3 sequences, with approximately 22% as singletons. Concerning this clonotype: No antigen is known for it.

The sequence derives from a male donor with ankylosing spondylitis or in good health (not recorded which). The sequencing input was blood, either unsorted or a sorted T cell fraction (not recorded which).

The CDR3 loop is CASIIGPGGTDTQYF. The CDR3, as DNA: TGTGCCAGCATCATCGGGCCAGGGGGCACAGATACGCAGTATTTT. This chain links TRBV2 with TRBJ2-3; D is perhaps TRBD1 (6 bases). V was shortened by 7 bases and J by 1 base, with 15 bases between the two germline ends. Germline lookup yields CDR1 SNHLY and CDR2 FYNNEI. The CDR3 is 15 amino acids.